This TCR beta chain stems from a study of T-cell reconstitution after alpha-beta-depleted transplantation in children. Study results and caveats: After transplant, at about two months, alpha-beta T cells were reportedly derived from several hundred expanded graft clones.

For this clonotype: The target antigen is unknown.

Preparation of the TCRbeta library involved a method that used unique molecular identifiers. One entry per CDR3 protein results from TCRdb running MiXCR on the PCR reads. The data hold some 290,000 distinct CDR3 sequences, with more than 20% observed a single time. After removal of 1 base from V and 0 bases from J, the junction contained 18 bases not matched to a gene. Germline CDR1 SGHTA, CDR2 FQGTGA. The CDR3 is 23 amino acids. The sample here was PBMCs, mostly from graft donor cells, taken 180 days after TCRalphabeta/CD19-depleted stem cell transplant. The clonotype comes from a male patient younger than 18 who had a stem cell transplant for acute lymphoblastic leukemia, so the T cells may come from the graft donor. The genes are TRBV7-3 and TRBJ2-2; 12 bases fit TRBD2. The DNA for the CDR3 is TGTGCCAGCAGCTTAAGTGGACTAGCGGGACCGTGGTCTGAAAACGCGAACACCGGGGAGCTGTTTTTT. Translated: CASSLSGLAGPWSENANTGELFF.